This T cell receptor beta chain originates from a study of CXCR3-negative and CXCR3-positive naive CD8 T cells. Whole-study findings and limits: A higher hydrophobicity marked the TRB CDR3s of CXCR3-positive naive cells versus CXCR3-negative naive cells.

About this clonotype: Its antigen is not known.

This CDR3 is built from 12 residues. Germline V lookup: CDR1 MNHEY, CDR2 SVGAGI. UMI-labeled 5' RACE TRB cDNA libraries were prepared from the cells. TCRdb reanalyzed the 5' RACE reads and collapses them to one entry per CDR3 protein, without DNA. The sample has fewer than 90,000 distinct CDR3 sequences; the top ten hold approximately 0.67%. Material: naive CXCR3+ CD8+ T cells from blood. Stated subset: CD45RO-CCR7+CD27+CD95- naive CD8+ T cells expressing CXCR3 (TNR3+). The TCR was taken from a human donor in good health. Some clones in this sample may be carry-over from other donors' samples. The rearrangement links TRBV6-5 to TRBJ2-5. CDR3 residues: CASSQTGETQYF.